This T cell receptor beta chain was observed in a study of cytomegalovirus exposure and HLA in healthy donors. Study-level information: Among a few hundred genotyped donors, 80% to 90% fell in the Caucasian-associated ancestry cluster.

Study-level findings and limits: Analyses of presence and absence presupposed an approximately uniform sequencing depth across donors. Earlier analysis yielded a pattern in which most TCR beta V segments were productive about 90% or about 30% of the time.

A note on this clone: Antigen: not known.

Researchers ran the PCR with 60 Vbeta and 13 Jbeta primers. In the original analysis: An analysis that came later counted roughly 80 million unique TCR beta chains, approximately 12 million shared. Data came from immunoSEQ multiplex PCR; TCRdb stores just in-frame clones and leaves some out. The DNA gave D and trimming, while V, J and clone size come from that table. This table holds approximately 130,000 clones, around 77% found once. Germline-derived CDR1 and CDR2 are MGHRA and YSYEKL. Trimming cost V 2 bases and J 4 bases, with 8 bases left between them. The CDR3 is 14 amino acids. This TCR was sampled from a man aged 45-65 years in good health and CMV-seronegative. V and J are TRBV4-1 and TRBJ2-2; tentatively, D is TRBD2 (6 bases). Sequences were obtained from PBMCs. The CDR3 loop reads CASSQTGVTGELFF. The CDR3 nucleotides are TGCGCCAGCAGCCAAACGGGGGTCACCGGGGAGCTGTTTTTT.